One and the same sample provided the 22 T cell receptor beta chains below, sequenced in a study of CD8+CD57+ T cells in acquired aplastic anemia. TCR beta VDJ and CDR3 profiles were obtained from a genomic DNA template. TCRdb reanalysed the reads using MiXCR and keeps one entry per CDR3 protein. The sample records some 200,000 distinct CDR3 sequences, 61% being singletons. The sample comprised sorted CD4+, CD8+, or CD8+CD57+ T cells (not recorded which) from PBMCs. The receptors originated from a human donor in good health.

This sequence joins TRBV2 and TRBJ1-5; no clear D gene. This CDR3 contains 13 residues. Germline V gives CDR1 SNHLY, CDR2 FYNNEI. Trimming removed 7 bases at V and 4 bases at J, with 11 bases between. This chain's CDR3 is CASNLGMNQPQHF. The CDR3 DNA reads as TGTGCCAGCAACCTAGGGATGAATCAGCCCCAGCATTTT.

As DNA, the CDR3 is TGCAGCGTCTCCGGGCCCAATAATTCACCCCTCCACTTT. It encodes CSVSGPNNSPLHF. The V gene is TRBV29-1, the J gene TRBJ1-6; no firm D call. The germline V gene encodes CDR1 SQVTM and CDR2 ANQGSEA. Trimming shortened V by 6 bases and J by 5 bases, and 11 bases separated the two germline ends. The CDR3 loop spans 13 amino acids. The variable domain in full, completed from reference TRBV29-1 and TRBJ1-6, reads SAVISQKPSRDICQRGTSLTIQCQVDSQVTMMFWYRQQPGQSLTLIATANQGSEATYESGFVIDKFPISRPNLTFSTLTVSNMSPEDSSIYLCSVSGPNNSPLHFGNGTRLTVT.

There are many counts of this clonotype. The V and J genes are TRBV7-8 and TRBJ2-3; tentatively, D is TRBD2 (5 bases). The CDR3 is made up of 15 amino acids. Germline CDR1 is SGHVS and CDR2 is FQNEAQ. Trimming stripped 1 base from V and 2 bases from J, with 10 bases between. CDR3 in amino acids: CASSLESSFTDTQYF. Written as DNA, the CDR3 is TGTGCCAGCAGCTTAGAATCTAGCTTCACAGATACGCAGTATTTT.

The chain recombines TRBV9 with TRBJ2-7; the D gene is possibly TRBD1 (5 bases). Germline CDR1 and CDR2: SGDLS and YYNGEE. Trimming shortened V by 2 bases and J by 2 bases, and 14 bases separated the two germline ends. CDR3 length: 15 amino acids. As DNA, the CDR3 is TGTGCCAGCAGCGTGGCCGGGTCAGGGACCTACGAGCAGTACTTC. This translates into CASSVAGSGTYEQYF.

The chain is built from TRBV25-1 and TRBJ1-6; D not resolved. CDR3 length: 13 amino acids. Germline values: CDR1 MGHDK, CDR2 SYGVNS. Trimming shortened V by 1 base and J by 8 bases, and 6 bases separated the two germline ends. CDR3 DNA: TGTGCCAGCAGTGAATGTGGCGATTCACCCCTCCACTTT. Its translation: CASSECGDSPLHF.

The chain uses TRBV7-9 and TRBJ2-1; D uncertain. Deletions cut 0 bases from V and 0 bases from J, with 6 bases between. Looked up from germline, CDR1 is SEHNR and CDR2 is FQNEAQ (reference sequence). This CDR3 has 15 residues. The CDR3 is CASSLAQSSYNEQFF. Here the CDR3 DNA reads TGTGCCAGCAGCTTAGCGCAGAGCTCCTACAATGAGCAGTTCTTC.

This clonotype was observed a handful of times. V gene TRBV6-4 combines with J gene TRBJ2-2; a possible D gene is TRBD2 (6 bases). CDR1 is MRHNA, CDR2 SNTAGT, per germline. The CDR3 consists of 15 residues. V was clipped by 3 bases and J by 1 base, with 9 bases between them. This CDR3 reads CASSERLENTGELFF. The CDR3 region has the DNA TGTGCCAGCAGTGAACGACTAGAGAACACCGGGGAGCTGTTTTTT.

The chain uses TRBV29-1 and TRBJ2-7; D is unresolved. Trimming shortened V by 8 bases and J by 3 bases, and 11 bases separated the two germline ends. Per the germline V gene, CDR1 is SQVTM and CDR2 is ANQGSEA. This CDR3 has 11 residues. CDR3 bases: TGCAGCTTGGCCATAGGCTACGAGCAGTACTTC. This sequence encodes CSLAIGYEQYF.

This clonotype was recorded once. This sequence joins TRBV11-3 and TRBJ2-1; the D call may be TRBD1 or TRBD2 (6 bases each). The V gene's germline CDR1 is SGHNT and CDR2 YENEEA. Deletions cut 4 bases from V and 6 bases from J, with 10 bases between. The CDR3 consists of 13 residues. CDR3 protein: CASSYGGGNEQFF. The CDR3 DNA follows: TGTGCCAGCAGCTACGGAGGGGGCAATGAGCAGTTCTTC.

Comment on this clonotype: The junction departs from germline at one end; a sequencing error may be responsible. J is TRBJ2-1 and V is TRBV25-1; D not certain. CDR3 length: 15 residues. Looked up from germline, CDR1 is MGHDK and CDR2 is SYGVNS. CDR3 sequence: CASRADSSSYNGQFF. The CDR3 DNA reads as TGTGCCAGCCGGGCGGATAGTAGCTCCTATAATGGGCAGTTCTTC. The complete variable domain, with remaining parts taken from reference TRBV25-1 and TRBJ2-1, reads EADIYQTPRYLVIGTGKKITLECSQTMGHDKMYWYQQDPGMELHLIHYSYGVNSTEKGDLSSESTVSRIRTEHFPLTLESARPSHTSQYLCASRADSSSYNGQFFGPGTRLTVL.

This clonotype came up a few times. The rearrangement links TRBV5-1 to TRBJ2-7; the D is unclear. The CDR3 is 13 amino acids. Trimming pared 2 bases from V and 5 bases from J, leaving 11 bases between. CDR1 and CDR2 (germline): SGHRS, YFSETQ. CDR3 region: CASSFQPGDEQYF. The CDR3 DNA reads as TGCGCCAGCAGCTTCCAACCAGGCGACGAGCAGTACTTC.

The gene calls are TRBV20-1 and TRBJ2-2; no clear D. Per the germline V gene, CDR1 is DFQATT and CDR2 is SNEGSKA (reference sequence). V was cut by 4 bases and J by 2 bases, with 11 bases left in between. The CDR3 totals 14 residues. The CDR3 protein is CSATGRFNTGELFF. The CDR3 region has the DNA TGCAGTGCTACCGGACGGTTTAACACCGGGGAGCTGTTTTTT.

The rearrangement links TRBV9 to TRBJ1-4; D might be TRBD1 (6 bases). From germline, CDR1 is SGDLS and CDR2 YYNGEE. This CDR3 is 13 amino acids long. V was trimmed by 7 bases and J by 4 bases, leaving 11 bases between them. The DNA of the CDR3 is TGTGCCAGCGGAGGGGGTTTTAATGAAAAACTGTTTTTT. Translating it yields CASGGGFNEKLFF. Using reference TRBV9 and TRBJ1-4 for the parts outside the CDR3, the full variable domain is DSGVTQTPKHLITATGQRVTLRCSPRSGDLSVYWYQQSLDQGLQFLIQYYNGEERAKGNILERFSAQQFPDLHSELNLSSLELGDSALYFCASGGGFNEKLFFGSGTQLSVL.

This clonotype has just a few counts. The chain joins TRBV9 to TRBJ1-6; possible D gene TRBD1, 6 bases. Trimming stripped 3 bases from V and 0 bases from J, with 13 bases between. CDR3 length: 17 amino acids. Germline V gene sequence: CDR1 SGDLS, CDR2 YYNGEE. The CDR3 loop reads CASSATTGSSYNSPLHF. The CDR3 DNA reads TGTGCCAGCAGCGCAACGACAGGTAGCTCCTATAATTCACCCCTCCACTTT. Variable domain in full (rest from reference TRBV9 and TRBJ1-6): DSGVTQTPKHLITATGQRVTLRCSPRSGDLSVYWYQQSLDQGLQFLIQYYNGEERAKGNILERFSAQQFPDLHSELNLSSLELGDSALYFCASSATTGSSYNSPLHFGNGTRLTVT.

Comment on this clonotype: It is likely a read error, because the conserved phenylalanine at the end of the CDR3 is missing. The V and J genes are TRBV7-2 and TRBJ1-1; 8 nucleotides agree with TRBD1. With V trimmed by 1 base and J by 1 base, 2 bases remained unmatched. Germline CDR1 is SGHTA and CDR2 is FQGNSA. The CDR3 is 15 amino acids. CDR3 nucleotide sequence: TGTGCCAGCAGCTTAGGGGACAGGCGGAACACTGAAGCTTTCCTT. Translated: CASSLGDRRNTEAFL.

This clonotype was recorded at least ten times. The chain combines TRBV12-3 or TRBV12-4 with TRBJ2-7, with D unclear. This CDR3 contains 12 residues. Trimming cost V 4 bases and J 4 bases, with 8 bases left between them. CDR3 protein: CASSYPAYEQYF. As DNA, the CDR3 is TGTGCCAGCAGTTATCCCGCATACGAGCAGTACTTC.

The J gene is TRBJ1-1, the V gene TRBV29-1; D gene unclear. V was clipped by 4 bases and J by 7 bases, with 7 bases between them. The CDR3 is 10 amino acids. The germline V gene has CDR1 SQVTM and CDR2 ANQGSEA. CDR3 in DNA: TGCAGCGTTGGTGGTTTTGAAGCTTTCTTT. It translates to CSVGGFEAFF.

V and J are TRBV5-1 and TRBJ2-3; D is unresolved. Germline loops: CDR1 SGHRS, CDR2 YFSETQ. V lost 5 bases and J 0 bases, leaving 16 bases between the germline ends. CDR3 size: 16 residues. CDR3 nucleotide sequence: TGCGCCAGCAGTCTCGGAACGGGTGATAGCACAGATACGCAGTATTTT. Translation: CASSLGTGDSTDTQYF.

V and J are TRBV7-9 and TRBJ2-3; no clear D. Germline V CDR1 and CDR2: SEHNR, FQNEAQ (reference sequence). The CDR3 runs to 12 residues. The V end lost 3 bases, the J end lost 14 bases, and 15 bases lay between the germline ends. This CDR3 is CASSFVAETRYF. CDR3 in DNA: TGTGCCAGCAGCTTTGTGGCGGAGACACGGTATTTT.

In this sample, this clonotype turned up many times. The genes are TRBV4-1 and TRBJ1-1, with D possibly being TRBD1 (5 bases). The CDR3 is 13 residues long. The V gene's germline CDR1 is MGHRA and CDR2 YSYEKL. V shed 3 bases and J shed 2 bases, with 7 bases lying between them. The CDR3 spells CASSQGHNTEAFF. CDR3 sequence (DNA): TGCGCCAGCAGCCAGGGGCATAACACTGAAGCTTTCTTT.

This clonotype was counted a few times. This chain joins TRBV15 and TRBJ1-2; tentative D call: TRBD1 (6 bases). Trimming cost V 0 bases and J 2 bases, with 10 bases left between them. Germline V CDR1 and CDR2: LNHNV, YYDKDF (reference sequence). There are 15 residues in the CDR3. The CDR3 DNA reads as TGTGCCACCAGCAGAGAATACGGACAGAACTATGGCTACACCTTC. It is translated as CATSREYGQNYGYTF.

Concerning this clonotype: No conserved phenylalanine or tryptophan ends this CDR3, so it is likely a read error. The chain carries TRBV2 and TRBJ2-5, with 8 positions matching TRBD1. Germline V gene sequence: CDR1 SNHLY, CDR2 FYNNEI. Trimming at V came to 6 bases and at J to 3 bases, leaving 3 bases not matched to a gene. This CDR3 spans 13 amino acids. The CDR3 bases are TGTGCCAGCAGACCGACAGGGGAAGAGACCCAGTACTCC. Translating gives CASRPTGEETQYS.